This T cell receptor beta chain was sequenced during a study of shared clonotypes between healthy human individuals. Libraries were prepared by immunoSEQ multiplex PCR; TCRdb keeps only in-frame clonotypes and omits some of them. The sample contains 2 million to 2.5 million clones, roughly 95% of which appear only once. The germline CDR1 and CDR2 sequences are MGHDK and SYGVNS. The CDR3 is 14 residues long. V lost 3 bases, J lost 6 bases, and 13 bases lay in between. The sequence was obtained from a man between 18 and 29 years old in good health. The source material was naive CD4+ T cells sorted from blood. Subset noted: CD45RA+ positively selected. The V and J genes are TRBV25-1 and TRBJ2-3; D call uncertain. CDR3 DNA sequence: TGTGCCAGCAGTGAGAGGCAAGGACCCGATACGCAGTATTTT. Its protein is CASSERQGPDTQYF.